This T cell receptor beta chain derives from a study of shared clonotypes between healthy human individuals. Profiling relied on immunoSEQ multiplex PCR, and the TCRdb table lists in-frame clones only, not all of them. The table lists approximately 980,000 clones, around three quarters of them singletons. This clone came up a few times. The receptor's source is a man younger than 35 in good health. The sample consisted of memory CD4+ T cells sorted from blood. The sample's subset: CD45RA-negative fraction.

CDR3 nucleotides: TGCGCCAGCAGCTCCGGGACTAGCGGGAGCCGCGGTGAGCAGTTCTTC. It specifies CASSSGTSGSRGEQFF. This chain connects TRBV10-1 to TRBJ2-1, with TRBD2 identical over 14 bases. J was trimmed by 9 bases and V by 6 bases; bases with no gene match: 10. Looked up from germline, CDR1 is WNHNN and CDR2 is SYGVQD (reference sequence). The CDR3 spans 16 residues.